This entry concerns a single TCR beta chain. One entry per CDR3 protein results from TCRdb running MiXCR on the RT-PCR reads. This table has about 200,000 distinct CDR3 sequences, around 40% appearing once. This entry is derived from a study of patients and donors after allogeneic stem cell transplantation. Trimming shortened V by 10 bases and J by 0 bases, and 12 bases separated the two germline ends. The CDR3 runs 13 residues. The sequencing sample was made of blood, either unsorted or a sorted T cell fraction (not recorded which). The gene calls are TRBV12-3 or TRBV12-4 and TRBJ1-1; D gene uncertain. The source is a human donor who was either an allogeneic HSCT recipient or a stem cell or donor lymphocyte infusion donor (not recorded which). It is not recorded whose cells these are; they may come from a transplant donor. The CDR3 reads CATRQVVNTEAFF. The CDR3 nucleotides read TGTGCCACTCGCCAAGTAGTGAACACTGAAGCTTTCTTT.